This TCR beta chain came from a study of T cell repertoires in ileal Crohn's disease. Trimming at V came to 0 bases and at J to 3 bases, leaving 4 bases not matched to a gene. Germline loops: CDR1 LGHNA, CDR2 YSLEER. This CDR3 region has 18 residues. This clone came up a few times. Each sample's TCRB immunosequencing used 500 to 550 nanograms of biopsy DNA. The data were produced by immunoSEQ multiplex PCR, yet TCRdb's version contains in-frame clones alone and is incomplete. The sample has about 5,500 clones; more than 80% are singletons. V is TRBV4-3 and J is TRBJ2-2; 13 bases align to TRBD2. The sample comprised ileal tissue. This clonotype was obtained from an adult with Crohn's disease. CDR3 protein: CASSQELAGGGDTGELFF. The CDR3 DNA reads TGCGCCAGCAGCCAAGAACTAGCGGGAGGGGGGGACACCGGGGAGCTGTTTTTT.